This T cell receptor beta chain originates from a study of shared clonotypes between healthy human individuals (dated by TCRdb to about 2020). At the level of the whole study: The cohort comprised two women and a few men aged 18 to 49 years. To increase sequencing depth and limit assay-specific biases, different laboratories used diverse techniques to prepare libraries and sequence TCR repertoires. Blood TCR repertoires of a handful of healthy adults were deeply sequenced to estimate repertoire size and the extent of clonotype sharing between individuals. Leukapheresis yielded between about 0.8 and 8.9 billion PBMCs per donor. For each donor, three plates each were used for CD4 naive and CD4 memory, two plates were used for CD8 naive, and one plate was used for CD8 memory. Overall study outcomes, separate from this receptor: Even with the large sequencing depth, rarefaction of the sorted-subset datasets indicated that sequencing was incomplete. Pairwise subsampling led to the expectation that sequencing depth would affect the degree of clonotype sharing among donors. Naive subsets generally had larger estimated clonotype richness than memory subsets. Higher generation probabilities were observed for clonotypes shared by all four sorted-subset donors than for non-shared clonotypes. Sampling was limited to blood, and TCR repertoires in tissue likely differ from TCR repertoires in blood. Sharing across several donors was observed for 4.5% to 6.5% of naive CD4, over 3% of naive CD8, about 2.3% of memory CD4, and around 0.4% of memory CD8 clonotypes. Because the study included a small number of donors, the genetic and exposure-history diversity represented was limited.

Healthy HIV-negative adults with no recently reported acute infections or vaccinations were included as donors. Every donor was a Caucasian adult residing in Nashville, Tennessee, USA. CD8 memory samples were composed of magnetically selected CD45RO+ cells combined with CCR7-negative CD45RA+ effector memory (TemRA) cells. Blood was obtained by leukapheresis, after which PBMCs were separated by Ficoll-Histopaque density gradient centrifugation and cryopreserved in liquid nitrogen vapor phase. Purity and quantity of every magnetically sorted T cell population were checked by analytical flow cytometry. Genomic DNA was isolated from each sorted fraction and quantified by UV absorbance on a Nanodrop 2000c. On this clone: Its antigen remains unidentified. No much larger clone is present one base from it, and per-base qualities are unavailable.

Inclusive of the bounding cysteine and phenylalanine, the CDR3 is 13 residues long. The retained sequence is limited to the CDR3, 39 bases, with the frame set at the first base. CDR1 and CDR2 (MGHDK, SYGVNS) derive from the germline V gene. Using the deep immunoSEQ assay, TCR CDR3 regions were amplified from genomic DNA by multiplex PCR. Extracted genomic DNA from each cell subset was spread evenly across all wells of several immunoSEQ 96-well plates, with each plate serving as a replicate. For sorted subsets, around 200 ng genomic DNA, equal to tens of thousands of T cell genomes, was loaded into each replicate PCR. The purified libraries were quantified using a Qubit 3.0 fluorometer, sized with a Bioanalyzer 2100, and then quantified again using the KAPA Library Quantification kit. A separate single-read 150-cycle Illumina NextSeq 550 flow cell was used to sequence each immunoSEQ 96-well plate. The paper's data handling went like this. The immunoSEQ output contained only junctional sequences without quality scores, so filtering could not match that applied to full-length reads. Sequences were annotated with PyIR, a Python wrapper for IgBLAST v1.9, using IMGT germline references to assign V/J genes and CDR3. Any read was removed if the V/J assignment was weak (E-value above 1e-6), the CDR3 was missing, or the read contained stop codons, out-of-frame junctions, or ambiguous translated residues. V3J clonotypes were defined by identical inferred V gene, J gene, and CDR3 amino acid sequence. The percentage overlap between two repertoires was calculated by dividing the number of shared unique clonotypes by the size of the smaller repertoire. Repertoire richness was assessed with RTK rarefaction, the Chao1 estimator, and Recon v2.1 estimates of unobserved clonotypes. Generation probabilities were computed with OLGA for all TCRbeta clonotypes obtained by the gDNA method from a few donors. The immuneACCESS repertoire file appears here via TCRdb, limited to in-frame rearrangements. These files lack a portion of the clones; in checked studies, under half of the deficit traces to unresolved V genes, and the cause of the others is not known. V and J calls and clone size follow that table, whereas D and trimming were derived from the DNA. For this sample the table gives about 120,000 clones, of which about 63% were detected only once. The ten top clones hold roughly a quarter of the sample.

The source material was memory CD8+ T cells sorted from blood. This specimen's cell subset or site label, interpreted: CD45RO+ cells pooled with CCR7-negative TemRA cells. The clonotype originates from a woman in her thirties in good health. Recombination linked TRBV25-1 to TRBJ2-5, with TRBD2 perhaps the D gene, on 6 matching bases. TRBJ2-7 matches the DNA end more closely, so the J call is doubtful. CDR3 sequence: CASSETGVHEQYF. In nucleotides, the sequence is TGTGCCAGCAGTGAAACGGGGGTCCACGAGCAGTACTTC.